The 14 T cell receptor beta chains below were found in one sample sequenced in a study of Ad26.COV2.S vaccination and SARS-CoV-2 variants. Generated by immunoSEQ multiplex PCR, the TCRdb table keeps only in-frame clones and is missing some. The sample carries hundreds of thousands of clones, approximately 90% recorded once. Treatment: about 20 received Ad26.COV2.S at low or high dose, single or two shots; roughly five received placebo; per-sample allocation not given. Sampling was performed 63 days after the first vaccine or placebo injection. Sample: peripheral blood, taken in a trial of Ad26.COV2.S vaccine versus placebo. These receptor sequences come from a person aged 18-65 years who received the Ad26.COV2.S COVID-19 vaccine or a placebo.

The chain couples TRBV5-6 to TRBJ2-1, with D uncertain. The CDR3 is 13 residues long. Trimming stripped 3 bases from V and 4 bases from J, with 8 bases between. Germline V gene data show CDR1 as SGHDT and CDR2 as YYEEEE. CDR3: CASSYTVYNEQFF. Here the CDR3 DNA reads TGTGCCAGCAGCTACACAGTATACAATGAGCAGTTCTTC.

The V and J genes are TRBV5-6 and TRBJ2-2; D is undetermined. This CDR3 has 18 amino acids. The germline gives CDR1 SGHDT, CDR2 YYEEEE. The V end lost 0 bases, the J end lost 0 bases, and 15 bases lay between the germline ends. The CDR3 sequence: CASSLGIGMEANTGELFF. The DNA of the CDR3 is TGTGCCAGCAGCTTGGGGATCGGAATGGAAGCGAACACCGGGGAGCTGTTTTTT.

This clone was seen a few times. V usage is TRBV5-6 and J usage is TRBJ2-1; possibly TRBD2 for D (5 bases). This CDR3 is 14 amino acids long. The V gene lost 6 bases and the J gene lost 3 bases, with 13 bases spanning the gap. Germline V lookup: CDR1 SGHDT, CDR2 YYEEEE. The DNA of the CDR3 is TGTGCCAGCATCCCGAGCGGCAACTACAATGAGCAGTTCTTC. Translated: CASIPSGNYNEQFF.

As DNA, the CDR3 is TGTGCCAGCAGGGTGCCACAGGGATATGGCTACACCTTC. Residues: CASRVPQGYGYTF. The chain joins TRBV28 to TRBJ1-2, with D maybe TRBD1 (6 bases). V lost 6 bases to trimming and J lost 5 bases, with 13 bases between them. The CDR3 has 13 amino acids. Germline V lookup: CDR1 MDHEN, CDR2 SYDVKM.

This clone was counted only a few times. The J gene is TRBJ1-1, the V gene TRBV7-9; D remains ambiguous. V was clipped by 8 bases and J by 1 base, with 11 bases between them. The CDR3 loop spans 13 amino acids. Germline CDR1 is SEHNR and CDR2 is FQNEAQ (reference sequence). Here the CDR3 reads CASGKTRNTEAFF. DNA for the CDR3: TGTGCCAGCGGGAAAACACGGAACACTGAAGCTTTCTTT.

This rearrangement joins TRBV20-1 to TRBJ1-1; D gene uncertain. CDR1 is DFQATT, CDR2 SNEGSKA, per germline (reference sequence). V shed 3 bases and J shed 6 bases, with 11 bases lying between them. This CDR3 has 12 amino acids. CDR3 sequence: CSASPQESEAFF. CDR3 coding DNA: TGCAGTGCTAGTCCTCAGGAATCTGAAGCTTTCTTT.

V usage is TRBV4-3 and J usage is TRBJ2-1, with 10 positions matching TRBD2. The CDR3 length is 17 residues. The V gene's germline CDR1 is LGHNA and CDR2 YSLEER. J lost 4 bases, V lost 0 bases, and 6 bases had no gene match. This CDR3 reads CASSQDFSGRAYNEQFF. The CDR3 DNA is TGCGCCAGCAGCCAAGATTTCAGCGGGAGGGCATACAATGAGCAGTTCTTC.

This CDR3 is CASSLASRIQLNTEAFF. The CDR3 DNA follows: TGTGCCAGCAGCTTAGCTAGCCGGATACAGTTGAACACTGAAGCTTTCTTT. V usage is TRBV7-9 and J usage is TRBJ1-1; D remains unclear. V dropped 0 bases and J dropped 0 bases, with 14 bases sitting between them. Germline V lookup: CDR1 SEHNR, CDR2 FQNEAQ (reference sequence). This CDR3 spans 17 amino acids.

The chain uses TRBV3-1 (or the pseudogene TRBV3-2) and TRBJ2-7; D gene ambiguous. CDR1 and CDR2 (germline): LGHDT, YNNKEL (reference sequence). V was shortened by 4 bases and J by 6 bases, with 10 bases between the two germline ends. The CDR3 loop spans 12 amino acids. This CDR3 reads CASSRGMGEQYF. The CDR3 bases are TGTGCCAGCAGCCGAGGTATGGGCGAGCAGTACTTC.

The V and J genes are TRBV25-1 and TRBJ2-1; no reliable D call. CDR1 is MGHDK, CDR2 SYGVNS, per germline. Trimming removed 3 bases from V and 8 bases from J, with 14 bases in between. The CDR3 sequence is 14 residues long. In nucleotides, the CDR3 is TGTGCCAGCAGTGACCCGATGAGAAGCCATGAGCAGTTCTTC. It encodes CASSDPMRSHEQFF.

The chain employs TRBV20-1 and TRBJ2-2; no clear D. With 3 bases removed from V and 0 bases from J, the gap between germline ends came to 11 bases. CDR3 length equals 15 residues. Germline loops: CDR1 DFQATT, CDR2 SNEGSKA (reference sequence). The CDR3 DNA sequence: TGCAGTGCTAGTCGATACCCCACGAACACCGGGGAGCTGTTTTTT. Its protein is CSASRYPTNTGELFF.

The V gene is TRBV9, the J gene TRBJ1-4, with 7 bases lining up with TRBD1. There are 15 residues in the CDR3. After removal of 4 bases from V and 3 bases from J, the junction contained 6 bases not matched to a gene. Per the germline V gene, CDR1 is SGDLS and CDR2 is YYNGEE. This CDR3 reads CASSLRDSSNEKLFF. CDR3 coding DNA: TGTGCCAGCAGCCTCCGGGACAGCTCTAATGAAAAACTGTTTTTT.

For the CDR3, the DNA is TGTGCCAGCAGTTTCCTCGGGACAGGGGGGATCCTTGAGCAGTTCTTC. It specifies CASSFLGTGGILEQFF. V and J are TRBV27 and TRBJ2-1; 11 bases match TRBD1. V trimming: 3 bases; J trimming: 9 bases; junction bases outside the gene matches: 10. This CDR3 contains 16 residues. From germline, CDR1 is MNHEY and CDR2 SMNVEV (reference sequence).

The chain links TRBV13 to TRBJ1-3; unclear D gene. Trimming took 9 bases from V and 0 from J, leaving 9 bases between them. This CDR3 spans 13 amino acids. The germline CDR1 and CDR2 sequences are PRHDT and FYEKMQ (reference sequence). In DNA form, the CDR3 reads TGTGCCAGTCGACTCTACTCTGGAAACACCATATATTTT. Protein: CASRLYSGNTIYF.